This T cell receptor (beta chain) is from a study of cytomegalovirus exposure and HLA in healthy donors (dated by TCRdb to the late 2010s). As for the study more broadly: The 666 repertoires of the first cohort and the 95 to 150 validation repertoires were produced on the same platform, according to a later analysis. The study aimed to test whether cataloging public T cell receptors could reveal signatures of past pathogen exposure. Along with the roughly 700-subject first cohort, a separate validation cohort of over a hundred different subjects was used. To predict cytomegalovirus infection status, the study brought together high-throughput TCR immunosequencing, statistical association of individual TCRs with disease status, and machine learning. On the study overall, not on this receptor specifically: The study listed 150 to 200 TCR beta chains as associated with cytomegalovirus. In vitro tests confirmed that a few of the cytomegalovirus-associated TCR beta chains recognize cytomegalovirus antigens. Of the cluster scores, roughly 95% were above 0 in a later analysis, which found that TCRs clustered in the first cohort also tended to co-occur in the 95 to 150 validation repertoires. While some public TCRs were present in many individuals, most TCR sequences turned up only very rarely across donors. The classifier was reported to diagnose cytomegalovirus status with high specificity and sensitivity in both the original cohort and the validation cohort. The authors suggested that the approach could potentially be generalized to other disease states and immunological phenotypes. A later analysis lacked HLA typing for the validation cohort, so it scored co-occurrence in that cohort across all 120 or so repertoires.

A note on this clone: Its antigen remains undetermined. Per-base quality was not reported, and no clone a single base away is much larger than it.

Including cysteine and phenylalanine, the CDR3 has 16 amino acids. The retained sequence is limited to the CDR3, 48 bases, with the frame set at the first base. Taken from the germline V gene, the CDR1 and CDR2 loops are MGHRA and YSYEKL. Ends trimmed: V by 0 bases, J by 5 bases; bases unmatched to a gene: 6. Library construction relied on the immunoSEQ multiplex PCR assay. The authors processed their data as follows. A statistical classification framework was built for diagnosing cytomegalovirus status from the catalog of TCR beta chain sequences. TCRdb holds this immuneACCESS table with in-frame rearrangements only. Some clones are missing; in checked studies, unresolved V genes explain under half, and the rest has no known cause. V, J and clone size derive from that table, while D and trimming were established from the DNA sequence. Within this sample are 100,000 to 150,000 clones, with about 94% of them counted one time only. The top ten clonotypes cover less than 1.5% of the sample.

Donors formed part of the validation cohort, which comprised about 120 subjects and was distinct from the first cohort of roughly 600 subjects. The rearrangement combines TRBV4-1 with TRBJ1-3, and 8 junctional nucleotides match TRBD1. Sample: PBMCs. The receptor's source is a woman younger than 35 in good health and CMV-seronegative. The DNA is as follows: TGCGCCAGCAGCCAAGATGGGGCAGGGGGCCGAAACACCATATATTTT. Its amino acids are CASSQDGAGGRNTIYF.